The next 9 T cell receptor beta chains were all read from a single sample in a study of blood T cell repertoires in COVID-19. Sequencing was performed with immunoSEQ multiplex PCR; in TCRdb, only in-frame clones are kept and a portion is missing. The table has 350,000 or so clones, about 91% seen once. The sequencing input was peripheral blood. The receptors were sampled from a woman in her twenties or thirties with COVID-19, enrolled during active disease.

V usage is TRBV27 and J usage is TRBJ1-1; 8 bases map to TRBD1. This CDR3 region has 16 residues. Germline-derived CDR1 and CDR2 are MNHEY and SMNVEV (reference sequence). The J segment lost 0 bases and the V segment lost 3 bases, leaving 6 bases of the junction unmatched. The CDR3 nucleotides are TGTGCCAGCAGTTTGACCCCGGACAGGGTGAACACTGAAGCTTTCTTT. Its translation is CASSLTPDRVNTEAFF.

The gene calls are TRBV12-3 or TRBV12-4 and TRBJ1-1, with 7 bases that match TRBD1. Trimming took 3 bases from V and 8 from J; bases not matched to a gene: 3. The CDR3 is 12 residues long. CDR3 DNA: TGTGCCAGCAGTTTTCCAGGGGGAGAAGCTTTCTTT. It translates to CASSFPGGEAFF.

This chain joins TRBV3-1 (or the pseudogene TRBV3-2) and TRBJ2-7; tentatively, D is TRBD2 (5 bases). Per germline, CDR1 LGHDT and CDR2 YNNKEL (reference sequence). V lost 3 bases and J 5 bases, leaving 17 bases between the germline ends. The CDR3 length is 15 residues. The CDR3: CASSHNRRGLHEQYV. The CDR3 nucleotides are TGTGCCAGCAGCCACAATAGACGGGGATTACACGAGCAGTACGTC.

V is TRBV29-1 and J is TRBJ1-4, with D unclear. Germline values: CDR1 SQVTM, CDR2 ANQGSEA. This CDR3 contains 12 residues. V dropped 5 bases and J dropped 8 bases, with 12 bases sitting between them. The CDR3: CSVRGSEEKLFF. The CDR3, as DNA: TGCAGCGTTCGGGGAAGTGAGGAAAAACTGTTTTTT.

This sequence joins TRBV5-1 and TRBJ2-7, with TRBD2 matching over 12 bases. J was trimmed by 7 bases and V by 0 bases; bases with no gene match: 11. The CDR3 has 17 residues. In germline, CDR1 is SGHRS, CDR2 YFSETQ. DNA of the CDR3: TGCGCCAGCAGCTTGGACACCTGGACTAGCGGGACGGGAGAGCAGTACTTC. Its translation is CASSLDTWTSGTGEQYF.

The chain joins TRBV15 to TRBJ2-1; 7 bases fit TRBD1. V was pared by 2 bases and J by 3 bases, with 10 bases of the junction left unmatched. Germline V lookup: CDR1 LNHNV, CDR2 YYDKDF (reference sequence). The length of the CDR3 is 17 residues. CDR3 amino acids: CATSRLGTAPLYNEQFF. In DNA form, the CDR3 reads TGTGCCACCAGCAGACTCGGGACAGCCCCACTCTACAATGAGCAGTTCTTC.

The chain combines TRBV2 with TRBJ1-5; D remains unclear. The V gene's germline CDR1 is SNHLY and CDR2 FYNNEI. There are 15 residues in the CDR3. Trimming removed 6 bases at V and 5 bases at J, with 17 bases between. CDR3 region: CASRARGQRDQPQHF. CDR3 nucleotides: TGTGCCAGCAGGGCCAGAGGCCAGAGGGATCAGCCCCAGCATTTT.

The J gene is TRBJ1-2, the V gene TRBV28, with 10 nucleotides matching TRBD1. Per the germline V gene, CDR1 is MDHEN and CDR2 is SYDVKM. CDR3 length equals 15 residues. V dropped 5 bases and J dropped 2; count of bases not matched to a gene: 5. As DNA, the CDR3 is TGTGCCAGCAGTCCTTGGACAGGGGGGAACTATGGCTACACCTTC. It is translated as CASSPWTGGNYGYTF.

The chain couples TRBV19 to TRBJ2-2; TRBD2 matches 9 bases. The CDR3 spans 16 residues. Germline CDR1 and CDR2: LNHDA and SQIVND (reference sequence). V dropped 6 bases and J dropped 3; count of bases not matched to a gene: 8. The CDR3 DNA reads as TGTGCCAGTAGCGCCCCTAGCGGGGTCCACACCGGGGAGCTGTTTTTT. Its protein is CASSAPSGVHTGELFF.